One and the same sample provided the 16 T cell receptor beta chains below, sequenced in a study of T cells in localized non-small cell lung cancer. Here immunoSEQ multiplex PCR was the method, and the copy in TCRdb shows in-frame clones only, minus some. The sample includes over 45,000 clones, around 90% seen only once; the top ten take roughly a fifth. Sequences were derived from peripheral blood, sampled before any cancer treatment. The receptors originated from a man aged 40 to 70 with stage I squamous cell lung carcinoma.

The chain joins TRBV18 to TRBJ1-5, with D perhaps TRBD1 (5 bases). Trimming cost V 2 bases and J 0 bases, with 11 bases left between them. This CDR3 has 16 amino acids. CDR1 is KGHSH, CDR2 LQKENI, per germline. For the CDR3, the DNA is TGTGCCAGCTCACCAGCGGGGCCGGGTAGCAATCAGCCCCAGCATTTT. This gives the protein CASSPAGPGSNQPQHF.

The rearrangement joins TRBV27 to TRBJ2-5; D is uncertain. Trimming took 2 bases from V and 7 from J, leaving 11 bases between them. Germline CDR1 MNHEY, CDR2 SMNVEV (reference sequence). The length of the CDR3 is 13 residues. The DNA for the CDR3 is TGTGCCAGCAGTTTACCTGGTGTTTCGACCCAGTACTTC. Translating gives CASSLPGVSTQYF.

The chain links TRBV28 to TRBJ1-5; 9 nucleotides align to TRBD1. This CDR3 is 16 amino acids long. Germline lookup yields CDR1 MDHEN and CDR2 SYDVKM. V was pared by 8 bases and J by 7 bases, with 15 bases of the junction left unmatched. The CDR3 reads CASRRLRGQGGQPQHF. Written as DNA, the CDR3 is TGTGCCAGCCGGCGTTTACGGGGACAGGGAGGACAGCCCCAGCATTTT.

The V gene is TRBV7-2, the J gene TRBJ2-7, with 8 bases fitting TRBD2. V dropped 5 bases and J dropped 0; count of bases not matched to a gene: 9. Germline CDR1 reads SGHTA; CDR2 reads FQGNSA. CDR3 length: 16 residues. CDR3 nucleotides: TGTGCCAGCAGCGATTCTAGCGGGCGAAGCTCCTACGAGCAGTACTTC. It is translated as CASSDSSGRSSYEQYF.

This CDR3 reads CASSPFDRENTGELFF. CDR3 sequence (DNA): TGTGCCAGCTCACCATTCGACAGGGAGAACACCGGGGAGCTGTTTTTT. This chain connects TRBV18 to TRBJ2-2; 7 bases fit TRBD1. The CDR3 is made up of 16 amino acids. Trimming took 2 bases from V and 1 from J; bases not matched to a gene: 4. CDR1 KGHSH and CDR2 LQKENI come from the germline V gene.

This chain joins TRBV30 and TRBJ2-1; possibly TRBD2 for D (6 bases). The CDR3 extends over 15 amino acids. CDR1 and CDR2 (germline): GTSNPN, SVGIG (reference sequence). V was clipped by 5 bases and J by 0 bases, with 14 bases between them. DNA of the CDR3: TGTGCCTGGGGGGGTAGCGGTACCTCCTACAATGAGCAGTTCTTC. It specifies CAWGGSGTSYNEQFF. The full variable domain, rest sourced from reference TRBV30 and TRBJ2-1, is SQTIHQWPATLVQPVGSPLSLECTVEGTSNPNLYWYRQAAGRGLQLLFYSVGIGQISSEVPQNLSASRPQDRQFILSSKKLLLSDSGFYLCAWGGSGTSYNEQFFGPGTRLTVL.

J is TRBJ2-2 and V is TRBV7-2; 10 nucleotides agree with TRBD2. In germline, CDR1 is SGHTA, CDR2 FQGNSA. J lost 6 bases, V lost 2 bases, and 6 bases had no gene match. This CDR3 comprises 16 residues. The CDR3 DNA reads as TGTGCCAGCAGCTTATCTAGCGGGGGAGAGGCCGGGGAGCTGTTTTTT. This gives the protein CASSLSSGGEAGELFF.

The J gene is TRBJ2-2, the V gene TRBV6-5; TRBD2 is a possible D gene (5 bases). CDR3 length equals 15 residues. The germline gives CDR1 MNHEY, CDR2 SVGAGI. V lost 4 bases and J lost 3, with 12 bases in between. Here the CDR3 DNA reads TGTGCCAGCAGTTCCCTGCGGGCACACACCGGGGAGCTGTTTTTT. This codes for CASSSLRAHTGELFF.

V usage is TRBV13 and J usage is TRBJ2-5; TRBD2 matches 10 bases. The length of the CDR3 is 19 residues. CDR1 and CDR2 from the germline V gene are PRHDT and FYEKMQ (reference sequence). V shed 5 bases and J 4 bases; nucleotides not matched to a gene: 19. The CDR3 DNA follows: TGTGCCAGCAGCATTAGCGGGCTAGCGGGAGACTGGGTGGGAGAGACCCAGTACTTC. As protein: CASSISGLAGDWVGETQYF.

The chain carries TRBV5-1 and TRBJ1-1; a possible D gene is TRBD1 (6 bases). Trimming took off 2 bases at V and 4 bases at J, with 9 bases between the two ends. This CDR3 has 13 residues. The germline CDR1 and CDR2 sequences are SGHRS and YFSETQ. The CDR3 DNA sequence: TGCGCCAGCAGCTTTACAGGGCTCACTGAAGCTTTCTTT. It codes for CASSFTGLTEAFF.

This clone occurred a few times. This chain joins TRBV4-1 and TRBJ1-2, with 10 bases aligning to TRBD1. Trimming removed 4 bases from V and 2 bases from J; junction bases left unmatched: 7. Germline-derived CDR1 and CDR2 are MGHRA and YSYEKL. CDR3 length: 16 amino acids. CDR3 nucleotides: TGCGCCAGCAGCCCTAACCTGGGACAGGGGAACTATGGCTACACCTTC. It encodes CASSPNLGQGNYGYTF.

This chain links TRBV2 with TRBJ2-7; 7 nucleotides line up with TRBD1. The CDR3 is made up of 17 amino acids. CDR1 is SNHLY, CDR2 FYNNEI, per germline. J was trimmed by 4 bases and V by 6 bases; bases with no gene match: 18. The CDR3 DNA follows: TGTGCCAGCAGCCATAACTCAGAGGGGGCGCTATCTTACGAGCAGTACTTC. Protein sequence: CASSHNSEGALSYEQYF.

V and J are TRBV4-3 and TRBJ1-3; D remains unclear. The V end lost 6 bases, the J end lost 4 bases, and 10 bases lay between the germline ends. This CDR3 spans 13 amino acids. Germline V lookup: CDR1 LGHNA, CDR2 YSLEER. CDR3 loop: CASSPGRGNTIYF. CDR3 bases: TGCGCCAGCAGTCCAGGCCGGGGAAACACCATATATTTT.

The CDR3 loop reads CASSQARVGREPGELFF. The CDR3 DNA sequence: TGCGCCAGCAGCCAAGCGAGAGTCGGGAGGGAACCCGGGGAGCTGTTTTTT. The chain employs TRBV4-3 and TRBJ2-2; 8 nucleotides agree with TRBD2. The CDR3 has 17 residues. V was clipped by 1 base and J by 6 bases; unmatched bases: 10. Germline V gene sequence: CDR1 LGHNA, CDR2 YSLEER.

The genes are TRBV18 and TRBJ2-2, with D possibly TRBD2 on 5 matching bases. Per the germline V gene, CDR1 is KGHSH and CDR2 is LQKENI. CDR3 size: 15 residues. The germline V and J ends were trimmed by 8 bases and 0 bases, with 13 bases remaining between them. The CDR3 is CASATTNANTGELFF. The CDR3 DNA reads as TGTGCCAGCGCGACGACTAATGCGAACACCGGGGAGCTGTTTTTT.

V usage is TRBV4-3 and J usage is TRBJ2-4; D not resolved. The CDR3 covers 15 residues. V was trimmed by 0 bases and J by 6 bases, leaving 12 bases between them. The germline V gene encodes CDR1 LGHNA and CDR2 YSLEER. The DNA for the CDR3 is TGCGCCAGCAGCCAAGACCGTACAGTTTTAAACATTCAGTACTTC. Residues: CASSQDRTVLNIQYF.